Listed below are T cell receptor beta chains from one sample, sequenced in a study of patients and donors after allogeneic stem cell transplantation. From the RT-PCR reads, TCRdb called clonotypes with MiXCR, one entry per CDR3 protein. The sample carries tens of thousands of distinct CDR3 sequences, around 5% recorded once. Sequencing was performed on blood, either unsorted or a sorted T cell fraction (not recorded which). These receptors all come from a human donor who was either an allogeneic HSCT recipient or a stem cell or donor lymphocyte infusion donor (not recorded which). It is not recorded whose cells these are; they may come from a transplant donor. CDR3s include the opening cysteine and the closing phenylalanine or tryptophan. A D gene is named only where the DNA matches it firmly. Size is stated for part of the rows, as once, few or many counts, or as a class when the clone is expanded.

>TRBV12-3/TRBV12-4|-|14|-|TRBJ2-3
CASSLASGTDTQYF
TGTGCCAGCAGTTTAGCTAGCGGCACAGATACGCAGTATTTT
>TRBV14|-|16|many|TRBJ1-4
CASSQVETSTNEKLFF
TGTGCCAGCAGCCAGGTTGAAACATCAACTAATGAAAAACTGTTTTTT
>TRBV3-1|-|16|many|TRBJ1-3
CASSQVGLGAGNTIYF
TGTGCCAGCAGCCAAGTAGGGTTGGGCGCTGGAAACACCATATATTTT
>TRBV20-1|-|12|few|TRBJ1-5
CSASVGVQPQHF
TGCAGTGCTAGTGTGGGAGTTCAGCCCCAGCATTTT
>TRBV6-1|TRBD1|15|many|TRBJ1-2
CATLKSVGTVYGYTF
TGTGCCACCCTAAAATCCGTCGGGACAGTCTATGGCTACACCTTC
>TRBV5-1|TRBD1|14|-|TRBJ1-1
CASRQTGGTTEAFF
TGCGCCAGCAGGCAAACAGGGGGGACGACTGAAGCTTTCTTT
>TRBV20-1|-|16|-|TRBJ2-3
CSAIAVVAAFSDTQYF
TGCAGTGCCATAGCGGTGGTAGCGGCTTTTTCAGATACGCAGTATTTT
>TRBV7-9|TRBD1|17|few|TRBJ1-2
CASSQTYAGQGNYGYTF
TGTGCCAGCAGCCAAACATATGCTGGACAGGGGAACTATGGCTACACCTTC
>TRBV6-2/TRBV6-3|-|15|-|TRBJ2-7
CASSYLGRSGDEQYF
TGTGCCAGCAGTTACTTGGGGAGATCTGGCGACGAGCAGTACTTC
>TRBV5-1|TRBD1|15|many|TRBJ1-2
CASSPGEGANYGYTF
TGCGCCAGCAGCCCGGGGGAGGGGGCCAACTATGGCTACACCTTC
>TRBV24-1|-|15|many|TRBJ2-5
CATSDSRRDQETQYF
TGTGCCACCAGTGACTCGCGGCGGGACCAAGAGACCCAGTACTTC